This TCR beta chain emerged from a study of cytomegalovirus exposure and HLA in healthy donors. Germline loops: CDR1 LNHNV, CDR2 YYDKDF (reference sequence). CDR3 length equals 13 residues. V lost 3 bases to trimming and J lost 3 bases; unmatched junction nucleotides: 1. 60 Vbeta and 13 Jbeta primers were used in PCR. Measured with immunoSEQ multiplex PCR; TCRdb has only the in-frame clones, and not every one. This table holds roughly 110,000 clones, less than 80% found once. The sequenced sample consisted of PBMCs. This TCR came from a man aged 30-40 years in good health and CMV-seronegative. The rearrangement links TRBV15 to TRBJ2-7; 8 bases are shared with TRBD1. The DNA for the CDR3 is TGTGCCACCAGCAGCGGACAGGGCTACGAGCAGTACTTC. The encoded protein is CATSSGQGYEQYF.